The 10 T cell receptor beta chains presented below share a single source sample, sequenced in a study of shared clonotypes between healthy human individuals. The protocol was immunoSEQ multiplex PCR, while the TCRdb copy is restricted to in-frame clones and leaves out a portion. This sample has roughly 2.2 million clones, with approximately 93% found just once. Material for sequencing was naive CD4+ T cells from PBMCs. The subset denotes: CD45RA+ positively selected. Receptors originate from a man aged 18 to 30 in good health. Some clones in this sample may be carry-over from other donors' samples.

V and J are TRBV5-1 and TRBJ2-3, with 8 bases that match TRBD2. CDR1 and CDR2 from the germline V gene are SGHRS and YFSETQ. Trimming at V came to 4 bases and at J to 5 bases, leaving 6 bases not matched to a gene. The CDR3 is made up of 14 amino acids. The CDR3: CASSQGLVVDTQYF. CDR3 in DNA: TGCGCCAGCAGCCAGGGACTAGTGGTAGATACGCAGTATTTT.

The gene calls are TRBV10-2 and TRBJ2-5, with TRBD2 matching 14 bases. The germline V gene has CDR1 WSHSY and CDR2 SAAADI. CDR3 length: 15 residues. V shed 9 bases, J shed 1 base, and the junction held 4 bases outside the gene matches. CDR3 DNA: TGCGCCAGTAGAGGACTAGCGGGGGGCCAAGAGACCCAGTACTTC. This codes for CASRGLAGGQETQYF.

This clone has just a few counts. The chain employs TRBV7-2 and TRBJ1-1; 8 bases fit TRBD1. Germline loops: CDR1 SGHTA, CDR2 FQGNSA. This CDR3 has 14 residues. The junction had 2 bases not matched to a gene; V was cut back by 5 bases and J by 0 bases. CDR3 sequence reads: CASSPDRVNTEAFF. The CDR3 nucleotides read TGTGCCAGCAGCCCGGACAGGGTGAACACTGAAGCTTTCTTT.

The chain couples TRBV6-5 to TRBJ2-7; perhaps D is TRBD1 or TRBD2 (6 bases each). The CDR3 is 16 residues long. Germline CDR1 is MNHEY and CDR2 is SVGAGI. Trimming stripped 0 bases from V and 4 bases from J, with 16 bases between. Here the CDR3 DNA reads TGTGCCAGCAGTTACTCGGCGGGACAAGGAAGATACGAGCAGTACTTC. Amino acid sequence: CASSYSAGQGRYEQYF.

This clone was recorded once. The chain links TRBV19 to TRBJ1-1; 9 nucleotides align to TRBD1. The V segment lost 5 bases and the J segment 6 bases; nucleotides outside the gene matches: 10. CDR1 and CDR2 from the germline V gene are LNHDA and SQIVND (reference sequence). This CDR3 is 15 amino acids long. This CDR3 is CASSAMTGGPSEAFF. Written as DNA, the CDR3 is TGTGCCAGTAGTGCCATGACAGGGGGACCTTCTGAAGCTTTCTTT.

This rearrangement joins TRBV27 to TRBJ1-3; D not certain. This CDR3 has 14 residues. Deletions cut 0 bases from V and 5 bases from J, with 8 bases between. Germline V gene lookup returns CDR1 MNHEY and CDR2 SMNVEV (reference sequence). The CDR3 loop is CASSLSGERNTIYF. The CDR3 nucleotides read TGTGCCAGCAGTTTATCCGGGGAACGAAACACCATATATTTT.

The J gene is TRBJ2-7, the V gene TRBV5-1, with 7 bases fitting TRBD1. The CDR3 runs to 14 residues. Germline CDR1 and CDR2: SGHRS and YFSETQ. Unmatched junction bases numbered 5, after V lost 2 bases and J lost 3 bases. The CDR3 DNA is TGCGCCAGCAGCTTTTTGACAGGGAACTACGAGCAGTACTTC. Its protein is CASSFLTGNYEQYF.

The gene calls are TRBV6-1 and TRBJ1-5; TRBD1 might be the D (6 bases). The germline V gene encodes CDR1 MNHNS and CDR2 SASEGT. V was shortened by 5 bases and J by 4 bases, with 15 bases between the two germline ends. The CDR3 length is 15 residues. CDR3 DNA: TGTGCCAGCAGTCCACCAAGACAGGCAAATCAGCCCCAGCATTTT. As protein: CASSPPRQANQPQHF.

As concerns this clone: Different DNA sequences within this sample yield the same CDR3. The gene calls are TRBV9 and TRBJ2-3, with 11 bases that match TRBD2. Germline trimming cut 1 base from V and 4 bases from J; bases unmatched to any gene: 2. The CDR3 consists of 15 residues. Looked up from germline, CDR1 is SGDLS and CDR2 is YYNGEE. This CDR3 reads CASSVTSGSADTQYF. CDR3 sequence (DNA): TGTGCCAGCAGCGTAACTAGCGGGAGTGCAGATACGCAGTATTTT.

The chain uses TRBV28 and TRBJ2-2; the D gene is possibly TRBD2 (5 bases). The V end lost 7 bases, the J end lost 0 bases, and 15 bases lay between the germline ends. Germline lookup yields CDR1 MDHEN and CDR2 SYDVKM. This CDR3 region has 16 residues. Here the CDR3 DNA reads TGTGCCAGCACGGCCCCCGAGACTACGAACACCGGGGAGCTGTTTTTT. Its translation is CASTAPETTNTGELFF.